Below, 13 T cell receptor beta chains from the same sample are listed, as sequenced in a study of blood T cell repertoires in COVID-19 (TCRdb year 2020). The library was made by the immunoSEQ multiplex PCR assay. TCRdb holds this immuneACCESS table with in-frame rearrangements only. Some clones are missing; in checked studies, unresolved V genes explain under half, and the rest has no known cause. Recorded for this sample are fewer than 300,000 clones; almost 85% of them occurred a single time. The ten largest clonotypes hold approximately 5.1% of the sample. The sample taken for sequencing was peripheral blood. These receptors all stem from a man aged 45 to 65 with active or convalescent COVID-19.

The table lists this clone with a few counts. The CDR3 region has the DNA TGTGCCAGCAGCTTGGGGACAGGGTCTTCTGGGGCCAACGTCCTGACTTTC. It yields the protein CASSLGTGSSGANVLTF. V is TRBV5-4 and J is TRBJ2-6; TRBD1 matches 8 bases. This CDR3 region has 17 residues. The J segment lost 1 base and the V segment lost 0 bases, leaving 3 bases of the junction unmatched. Germline lookup yields CDR1 SGHNT and CDR2 YYREEE (reference sequence). Full variable domain (remainder filled in from reference TRBV5-4 and TRBJ2-6): ETGVTQSPTHLIKTRGQQVTLRCSSQSGHNTVSWYQQALGQGPQFIFQYYREEENGRGNFPPRFSGLQFPNYSSELNVNALELDDSALYLCASSLGTGSSGANVLTFGAGSRLTVL.

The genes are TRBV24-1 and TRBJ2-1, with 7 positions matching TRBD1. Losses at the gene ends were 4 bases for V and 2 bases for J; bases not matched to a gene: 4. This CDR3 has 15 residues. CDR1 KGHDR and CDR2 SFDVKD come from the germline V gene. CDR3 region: CATSEGGGTYNEQFF. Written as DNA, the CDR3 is TGTGCCACCAGTGAAGGGGGCGGTACCTACAATGAGCAGTTCTTC.

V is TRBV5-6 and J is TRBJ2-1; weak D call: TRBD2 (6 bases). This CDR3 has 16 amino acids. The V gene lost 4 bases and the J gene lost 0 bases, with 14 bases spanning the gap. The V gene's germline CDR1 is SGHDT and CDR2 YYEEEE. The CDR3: CASSPLGGSSYNEQFF. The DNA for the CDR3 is TGTGCCAGCAGCCCCCTGGGGGGAAGCTCCTACAATGAGCAGTTCTTC.

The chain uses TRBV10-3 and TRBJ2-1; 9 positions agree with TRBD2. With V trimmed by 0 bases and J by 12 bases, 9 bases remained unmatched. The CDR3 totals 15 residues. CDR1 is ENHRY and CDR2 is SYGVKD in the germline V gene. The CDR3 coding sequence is TGTGCCATCAGTGAGTCTGCGACTAGCGGAGGGGGGCAGTTCTTC. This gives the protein CAISESATSGGGQFF.

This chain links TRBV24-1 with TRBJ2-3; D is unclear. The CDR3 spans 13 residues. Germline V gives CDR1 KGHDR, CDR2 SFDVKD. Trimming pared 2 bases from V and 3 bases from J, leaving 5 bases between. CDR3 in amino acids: CATSDSLTDTQYF. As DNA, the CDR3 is TGTGCCACCAGTGATTCTTTAACAGATACGCAGTATTTT.

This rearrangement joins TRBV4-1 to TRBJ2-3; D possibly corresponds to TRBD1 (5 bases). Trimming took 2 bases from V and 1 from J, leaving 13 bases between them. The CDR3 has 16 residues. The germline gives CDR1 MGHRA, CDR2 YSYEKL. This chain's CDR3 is CASSQPSLGGTDTQYF. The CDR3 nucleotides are TGCGCCAGCAGCCAACCTTCTTTAGGGGGCACAGATACGCAGTATTTT.

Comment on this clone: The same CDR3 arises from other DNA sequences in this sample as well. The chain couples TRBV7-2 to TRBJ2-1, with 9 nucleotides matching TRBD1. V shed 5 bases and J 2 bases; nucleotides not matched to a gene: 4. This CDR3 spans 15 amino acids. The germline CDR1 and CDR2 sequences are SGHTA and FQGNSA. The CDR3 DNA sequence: TGTGCCAGCAGCCTGGACAGGGGTACCTACAATGAGCAGTTCTTC. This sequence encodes CASSLDRGTYNEQFF. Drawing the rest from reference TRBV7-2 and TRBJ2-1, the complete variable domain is GAGVSQSPSNKVTEKGKDVELRCDPISGHTALYWYRQSLGQGLEFLIYFQGNSAPDKSGLPSDRFSAERTGGSVSTLTIQRTQQEDSAVYLCASSLDRGTYNEQFFGPGTRLTVL.

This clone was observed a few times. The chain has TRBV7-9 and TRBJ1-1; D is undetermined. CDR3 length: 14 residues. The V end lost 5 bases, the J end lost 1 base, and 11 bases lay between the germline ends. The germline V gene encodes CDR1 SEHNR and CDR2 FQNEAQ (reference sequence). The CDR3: CASSGLGENTEAFF. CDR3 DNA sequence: TGTGCCAGCAGCGGCCTCGGGGAGAACACTGAAGCTTTCTTT.

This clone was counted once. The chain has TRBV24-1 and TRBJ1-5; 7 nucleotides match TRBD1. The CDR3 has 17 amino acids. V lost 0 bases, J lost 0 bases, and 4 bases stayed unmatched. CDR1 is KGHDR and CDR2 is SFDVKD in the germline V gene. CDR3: CATSDLVGQDSNQPQHF. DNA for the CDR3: TGTGCCACCAGTGATTTGGTTGGACAGGATAGCAATCAGCCCCAGCATTTT.

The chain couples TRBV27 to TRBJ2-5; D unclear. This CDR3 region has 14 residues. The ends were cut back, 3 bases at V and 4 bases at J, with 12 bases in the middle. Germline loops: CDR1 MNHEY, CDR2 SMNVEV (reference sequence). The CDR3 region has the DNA TGTGCCAGCAGTTTGTCGTACAGTGGAGAGACCCAGTACTTC. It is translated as CASSLSYSGETQYF.

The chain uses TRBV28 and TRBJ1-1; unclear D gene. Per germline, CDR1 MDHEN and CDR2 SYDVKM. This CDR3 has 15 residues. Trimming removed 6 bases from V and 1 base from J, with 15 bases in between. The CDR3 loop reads CASSPNLGRNTEAFF. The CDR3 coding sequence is TGTGCCAGCAGCCCCAACCTGGGGAGGAACACTGAAGCTTTCTTT. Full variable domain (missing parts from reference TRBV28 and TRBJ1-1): DVKVTQSSRYLVKRTGEKVFLECVQDMDHENMFWYRQDPGLGLRLIYFSYDVKMKEKGDIPEGYSVSREKKERFSLILESASTNQTSMYLCASSPNLGRNTEAFFGQGTRLTVV.

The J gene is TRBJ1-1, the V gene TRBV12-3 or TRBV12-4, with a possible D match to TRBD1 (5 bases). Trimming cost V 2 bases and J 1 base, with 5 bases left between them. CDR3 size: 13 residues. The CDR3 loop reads CASSLQGNTEAFF. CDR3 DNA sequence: TGTGCCAGCAGTTTACAGGGGAACACTGAAGCTTTCTTT.

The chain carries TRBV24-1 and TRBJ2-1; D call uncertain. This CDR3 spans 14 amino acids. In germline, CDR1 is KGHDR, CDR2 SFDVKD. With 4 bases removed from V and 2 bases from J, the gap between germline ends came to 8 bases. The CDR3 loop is CATSEEFPYNEQFF. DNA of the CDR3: TGTGCCACCAGTGAGGAGTTCCCCTACAATGAGCAGTTCTTC.